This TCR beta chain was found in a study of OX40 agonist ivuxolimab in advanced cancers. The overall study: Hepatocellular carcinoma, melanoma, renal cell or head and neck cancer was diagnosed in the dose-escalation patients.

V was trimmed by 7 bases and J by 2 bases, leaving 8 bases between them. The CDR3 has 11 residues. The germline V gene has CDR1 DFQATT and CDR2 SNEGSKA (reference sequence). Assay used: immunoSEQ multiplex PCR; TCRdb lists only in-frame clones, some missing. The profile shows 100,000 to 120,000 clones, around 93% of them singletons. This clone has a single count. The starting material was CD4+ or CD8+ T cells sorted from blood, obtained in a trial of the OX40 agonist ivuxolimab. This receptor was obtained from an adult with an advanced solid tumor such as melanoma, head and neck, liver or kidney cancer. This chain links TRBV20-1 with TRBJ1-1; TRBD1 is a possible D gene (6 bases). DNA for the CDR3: TGCAGTGGGACAGAAAACACTGAAGCTTTCTTT. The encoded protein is CSGTENTEAFF.